This entry concerns a single T cell receptor (beta chain). Which antigen it targets is not known. No quality values exist for individual bases; no much larger clone is one base distant. The collaborating institutions used their own protocols to collect whole blood in K2EDTA tubes. For TCRbeta analysis, collaborator samples were shipped as frozen whole blood, as isolated PBMCs, or as DNA extracted from either sample type. The immunoSEQ Assay, a bias-controlled multiplex PCR, was used to amplify TCRbeta CDR3 regions from genomic DNA. In the authors' own workflow: Within the assay, amplification of reference gene primers was used to estimate how many nucleated cells each sample contained. To quantify the absolute abundance of each unique TCRbeta CDR3 rearrangement, sequence reads were collapsed and filtered. Productive Simpson clonality was computed per sample as the square root of Simpson's diversity index over productive rearrangements. TCRdb took over this immuneACCESS table, retaining in-frame rearrangements with V and J assigned. Such tables are incomplete; in checked studies, under half of the missing clones stem from an unresolved V gene, and the remainder is unexplained. D and trimming come from the DNA, and the V and J calls and clone size come from that table. Within this sample are some 130,000 clones, with over 85% of them counted one time only. 3.7% of the sample rests with the top ten.

The data belong to a study of blood T cell repertoires in COVID-19 (dated by TCRdb to 2020 to 2022). Describing the broader study: Samples covering the acute and convalescent phases of COVID-19 were provided by collaborators in the United States, Italy and Spain. The material from the prospective study consisted of cDNA or gDNA derived from T cells, B-cell-depleted T cells, or PBMCs. The dataset comprised deeply sampled blood TCRbeta repertoires from subjects exposed to, actively infected with, or recovered from COVID-19. A freely available public database, intended as a resource for researchers studying the immune response to SARS-CoV-2, is where the repertoires were released. The samples were drawn from two sources: the first 160 participants of the ongoing ImmuneRACE study, and over 950 subjects contributed by 6 global collaborators. Sample metadata almost always included a de-identified subject ID, COVID-19 status, age in years and sex. Where available, HLA class I and class II types were obtained from metadata supplied by the sample provider rather than from assay-based typing.

The CDR3 runs 15 residues from the cysteine to the phenylalanine. Only the CDR3 part of the read is kept: 45 bases, read in frame from the first base. V has 5 bases trimmed and J has 9 bases trimmed; junction bases matching no gene number 9. The germline V gene yields SQVTM for CDR1 and ANQGSEA for CDR2. Results the study describes overall, beyond this receptor: The amount of clinical and demographic metadata varied by source and participant and was provided uncurated.

The TCR was taken from a man aged 50 or older with active COVID-19. Sequencing used peripheral blood. The rearranged chain carries TRBV29-1 and TRBJ2-1, with 14 junctional bases fitting TRBD2. The bases are TGCAGCGTTAAAATAGGGACTAGCGGGAGTCTTGAGCAGTTCTTC. It specifies CSVKIGTSGSLEQFF.